This T cell receptor beta chain was recorded in a study of blood T cell repertoires in COVID-19. Across the study: Acute and convalescent COVID-19 specimens originated in the United States, Italy and Spain. Sample material is recorded as cDNA or gDNA derived from T cells, B-cell-depleted T cells, or PBMCs.

Under the authors' procedure: Estimated nucleated cell counts came from reference gene primer amplification. Profiled with immunoSEQ multiplex PCR; TCRdb holds only in-frame clones, not every one. V and J calls and clone size are given by that table; D and trimming were obtained from the DNA. The sample includes 140,000 or so clones, approximately 83% of them seen just once. Germline V gene lookup returns CDR1 SGDLS and CDR2 YYNGEE. The CDR3 sequence is 15 residues long. After removal of 6 bases from V and 3 bases from J, the junction contained 11 bases not matched to a gene. Sample: peripheral blood. The receptor was isolated from a woman at least 80 years old with acute or convalescent COVID-19. The chain links TRBV9 to TRBJ1-2; 7 bases agree with TRBD1. CDR3 in amino acids: CASTSGTALDYGYTF. CDR3 bases: TGTGCCAGCACCTCCGGGACAGCACTTGACTATGGCTACACCTTC.